Only a few counts were recorded for the clone carrying this T cell receptor beta chain. The gene symbols are mouse symbols. Sequencing ends 3 residues short of the CDR3 end; the germline J gene provides the rest. CDR1 MSHET and CDR2 SYDVDS come from the germline V gene. The CDR3 has 14 amino acids. Cell sorting was performed on pooled cutaneous lymph node cells with CD4, CD8alpha, NKG2D, NKG2ACE and other markers. This sample stems from a study of CD8+ T cells in alopecia areata. Extraction and reverse transcription of RNA yielded cDNA as the sequencing template. Sequencing was performed with immunoSEQ multiplex PCR; in TCRdb, only in-frame clones are kept and a portion is missing. The sample is made up of 270,000 or so clones, none counted only once.

The sample was CD4+ T cells sorted from a lymph node. This sequence joins TRBV29 and TRBJ1-6; TRBD1 is a possible D gene (6 bases). TRBJ1-6 belongs to the ORF category, with a function that is uncertain. This receptor was obtained from a C3H/HeJ mouse with alopecia areata. MHC haplotype: H2-k. The sequenced CDR3 bases are TGTGCTAGCAGGGCAGGGGAGGGGATGATGCCC. Residues: CASRAGEGMMP. The complete CDR3 reads CASRAGEGMMPLYF.